Listed here are 14 T cell receptor beta chains from one sample, sequenced in a study of OX40 agonist ivuxolimab in advanced cancers. Here immunoSEQ multiplex PCR was the method, and the copy in TCRdb shows in-frame clones only, minus some. In the table there are over 65,000 clones, about 84% of which are singletons. The sample consisted of CD4+ or CD8+ T cells sorted from blood, taken in a trial of the OX40 agonist ivuxolimab. The receptors were sampled from an adult with an advanced solid tumor such as melanoma, head and neck, liver or kidney cancer.

The V gene is TRBV28, the J gene TRBJ1-3; TRBD1 is a possible D gene (5 bases). Trimming shortened V by 2 bases and J by 0 bases, and 11 bases separated the two germline ends. In germline, CDR1 is MDHEN, CDR2 SYDVKM. The CDR3 sequence is 16 residues long. This CDR3 is CASSLKGMSSGNTIYF. The CDR3 nucleotides read TGTGCCAGCAGTTTAAAGGGGATGAGCTCTGGAAACACCATATATTTT.

Regarding this clone: At one of its ends the junction is not consistent with the germline gene, which may arise from a read error. CDR3 residues: CASSEETGLGYTF. For the CDR3, the DNA is TGTGCCAGCAGCGAAGAGACAGGGTTGGGCTACACCTTC. The chain couples TRBV2 to TRBJ1-2; 7 positions match TRBD1. Germline CDR1 is SNHLY and CDR2 is FYNNEI. This CDR3 contains 13 residues.

The gene calls are TRBV19 and TRBJ1-5; 8 nucleotides align to TRBD1. This CDR3 is 14 amino acids long. The ends lost 6 bases at V and 2 bases at J; junction bases unmatched: 3. Per germline, CDR1 LNHDA and CDR2 SQIVND (reference sequence). The CDR3 is CASSQGQGNQPQHF. The CDR3 coding sequence is TGTGCCAGTAGCCAGGGACAGGGCAATCAGCCCCAGCATTTT.

The chain has TRBV7-2 and TRBJ2-7, with TRBD1 identical over 8 bases. V was clipped by 2 bases and J by 6 bases; unmatched bases: 6. Germline V gene sequence: CDR1 SGHTA, CDR2 FQGNSA. This CDR3 is 14 amino acids long. The CDR3: CASSLKGQGAEQYF. The CDR3 region has the DNA TGTGCCAGCAGCTTAAAAGGACAGGGCGCCGAGCAGTACTTC.

The V gene is TRBV5-1, the J gene TRBJ1-1; D is unresolved. CDR1 is SGHRS and CDR2 is YFSETQ in the germline V gene. CDR3 length equals 14 residues. The ends were cut back, 2 bases at V and 4 bases at J, with 12 bases in the middle. CDR3 coding DNA: TGCGCCAGCAGCTTCACGGCTGCTGGCACTGAAGCTTTCTTT. This sequence encodes CASSFTAAGTEAFF.

The CDR3 protein is CASSLKGHTDTQYF. For the CDR3, the DNA is TGCGCCAGCAGCTTGAAAGGGCACACAGATACGCAGTATTTT. The V call is TRBV5-1, the J call TRBJ2-3; D remains ambiguous. Between the trimmed V and J ends, which lost 1 base and 2 bases, there was a span of 8 bases. This CDR3 comprises 14 residues. CDR1 SGHRS and CDR2 YFSETQ come from the germline V gene.

The rearrangement uses TRBV5-1 and TRBJ1-6; D is uncertain. Germline V CDR1 and CDR2: SGHRS, YFSETQ. Trimming left V 0 bases short and J 8 bases short, with 9 bases between. CDR3 length equals 14 residues. CDR3 region: CASSLDSWDSPLHF. CDR3 coding DNA: TGCGCCAGCAGCTTGGACTCATGGGATTCACCCCTCCACTTT.

The CDR3 nucleotides read TGTGCCAGCAGCTTTGTTCGGGGCAATCAGCCCCAGCATTTT. Translation: CASSFVRGNQPQHF. The chain recombines TRBV2 with TRBJ1-5; D remains unclear. Germline V lookup: CDR1 SNHLY, CDR2 FYNNEI. The CDR3 covers 14 residues. V was pared by 6 bases and J by 2 bases, with 11 bases between.

V usage is TRBV18 and J usage is TRBJ1-4, with no clear D. V dropped 3 bases and J dropped 5 bases, with 13 bases sitting between them. Germline values: CDR1 KGHSH, CDR2 LQKENI. The CDR3 has 15 amino acids. DNA of the CDR3: TGTGCCAGCTCACCCCAGTCGAGCCGGAATGAAAAACTGTTTTTT. Translating it yields CASSPQSSRNEKLFF.

This clone has more than one count but fewer than ten. V usage is TRBV2 and J usage is TRBJ2-7, with D uncertain. The CDR3 sequence is 17 residues long. Trimming removed 0 bases from V and 0 bases from J, with 15 bases in between. Germline assignment: CDR1 SNHLY and CDR2 FYNNEI. The CDR3 protein is CASSEASPFRSSYEQYV. The CDR3 coding sequence is TGTGCCAGCAGTGAAGCTTCCCCATTTAGGAGCTCCTACGAGCAGTACGTC.

The chain joins TRBV2 to TRBJ1-3; D is unresolved. The CDR3 contains 13 residues. Germline CDR1 is SNHLY and CDR2 is FYNNEI. Trimming pared 8 bases from V and 1 base from J, leaving 9 bases between. The DNA of the CDR3 is TGTGCCAGCGGACTTCTTTCTGGAAACACCATATATTTT. The encoded protein is CASGLLSGNTIYF.

The J gene is TRBJ2-1, the V gene TRBV7-3, with 11 bases lining up with TRBD2. The CDR3 runs to 15 residues. The ends lost 6 bases at V and 0 bases at J; junction bases unmatched: 1. Per the germline V gene, CDR1 is SGHTA and CDR2 is FQGTGA. The CDR3 sequence: CASRTSGSSYNEQFF. CDR3 nucleotides: TGTGCCAGCAGAACTAGCGGGAGCTCCTACAATGAGCAGTTCTTC.

This chain uses TRBV7-2 with TRBJ2-7; TRBD2 matches at 11 bases. The CDR3 contains 13 residues. Germline CDR1 is SGHTA and CDR2 is FQGNSA. The CDR3 reads CASSLAGGYEQYV. CDR3 nucleotide sequence: TGTGCCAGCAGCCTAGCGGGGGGCTACGAGCAGTACGTC.

The count of this clone is one. The CDR3 DNA is TGCAGCGTTGGAGACAGGCGGAATGAAAAACTGTTTTTT. It yields the protein CSVGDRRNEKLFF. This chain uses TRBV29-1 with TRBJ1-4; D might be TRBD1 (6 bases). Germline CDR1 and CDR2: SQVTM and ANQGSEA. The V gene lost 4 bases and the J gene lost 5 bases, with 11 bases spanning the gap. The CDR3 spans 13 residues.